This note documents a single T cell receptor beta chain sequence. Its antigen is as yet unknown. This CDR3 is built from 13 residues. The ends were cut back, 2 bases at V and 5 bases at J, with 12 bases in the middle. Germline values: CDR1 DFQATT, CDR2 SNEGSKA (reference sequence). The TCRbeta library incorporated unique molecular identifiers. TCRdb processed the PCR reads anew with MiXCR; each CDR3 protein has one entry. The repertoire consists of approximately 1,000,000 distinct CDR3 sequences, with roughly 29% occurring once and the leading ten covering over 25%. This sample was taken from a study of T-cell reconstitution after alpha-beta-depleted transplantation in children. Points from the study as a whole: Alpha-beta T cells present about two months after transplant were reported to originate from several hundred expanded graft clones.

This specimen was PBMCs, mostly from graft donor cells, taken 360 days after TCRalphabeta/CD19-depleted stem cell transplant. This clonotype was obtained from a boy younger than two who had a stem cell transplant for SCID, so the T cells may come from the graft donor. V and J are TRBV20-1 and TRBJ2-5, with D perhaps being TRBD1 or TRBD2 (5 bases each). CDR3 amino acids: CSARNPGRETQYF. Here the CDR3 DNA reads TGCAGTGCTAGAAATCCGGGGCGGGAGACCCAGTACTTC.